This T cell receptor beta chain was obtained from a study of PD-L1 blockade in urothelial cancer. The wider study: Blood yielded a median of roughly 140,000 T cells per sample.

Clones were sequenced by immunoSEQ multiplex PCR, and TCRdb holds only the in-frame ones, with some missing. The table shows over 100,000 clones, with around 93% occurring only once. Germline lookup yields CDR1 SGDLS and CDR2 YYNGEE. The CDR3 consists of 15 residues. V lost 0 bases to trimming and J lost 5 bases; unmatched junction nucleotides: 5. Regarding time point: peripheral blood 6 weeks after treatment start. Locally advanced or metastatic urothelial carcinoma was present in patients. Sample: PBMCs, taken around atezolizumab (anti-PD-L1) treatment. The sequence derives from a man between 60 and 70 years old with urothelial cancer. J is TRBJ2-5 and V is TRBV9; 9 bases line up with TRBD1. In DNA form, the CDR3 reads TGTGCCAGCAGCGTAGGGAACAGGGGGCTGGAGACCCAGTACTTC. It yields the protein CASSVGNRGLETQYF.